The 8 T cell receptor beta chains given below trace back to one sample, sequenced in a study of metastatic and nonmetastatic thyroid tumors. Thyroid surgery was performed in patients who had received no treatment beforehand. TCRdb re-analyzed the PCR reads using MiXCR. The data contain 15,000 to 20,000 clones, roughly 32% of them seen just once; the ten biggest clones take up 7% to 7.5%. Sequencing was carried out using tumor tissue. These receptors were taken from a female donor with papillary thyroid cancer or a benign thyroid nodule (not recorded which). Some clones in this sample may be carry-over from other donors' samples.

The CDR3 sequence: CASSLGGDQPQHF. The CDR3 region has the DNA TGTGCCAGCAGCCTGGGGGGGGATCAGCCCCAGCATTTT. V usage is TRBV25-1 and J usage is TRBJ1-5, with TRBD1 as a possible D gene (5 bases). This CDR3 is built from 13 residues. Germline-derived CDR1 and CDR2 are MGHDK and SYGVNS. V was clipped by 6 bases and J by 5 bases, with 11 bases between them.

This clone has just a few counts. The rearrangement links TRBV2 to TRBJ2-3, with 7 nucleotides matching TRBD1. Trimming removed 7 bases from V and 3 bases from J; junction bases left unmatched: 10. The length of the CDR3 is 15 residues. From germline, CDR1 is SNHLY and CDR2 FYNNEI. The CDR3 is CASTEGTASTDTQYF. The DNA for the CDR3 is TGTGCCAGCACCGAAGGGACAGCTTCTACAGATACGCAGTATTTT.

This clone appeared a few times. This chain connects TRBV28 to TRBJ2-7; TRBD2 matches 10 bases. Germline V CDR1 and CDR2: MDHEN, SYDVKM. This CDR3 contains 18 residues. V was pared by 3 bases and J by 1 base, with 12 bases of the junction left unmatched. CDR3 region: CASSFGGGSGRTSYEQYF. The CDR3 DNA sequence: TGTGCCAGCAGTTTTGGGGGCGGTAGCGGGAGGACTTCCTACGAGCAGTACTTC.

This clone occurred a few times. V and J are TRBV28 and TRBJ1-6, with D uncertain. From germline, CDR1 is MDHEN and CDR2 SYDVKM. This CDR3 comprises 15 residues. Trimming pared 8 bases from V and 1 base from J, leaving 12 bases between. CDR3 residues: CASGKAGSYNSPLHF. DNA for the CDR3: TGTGCCAGCGGGAAGGCGGGGTCCTATAATTCACCCCTCCACTTT.

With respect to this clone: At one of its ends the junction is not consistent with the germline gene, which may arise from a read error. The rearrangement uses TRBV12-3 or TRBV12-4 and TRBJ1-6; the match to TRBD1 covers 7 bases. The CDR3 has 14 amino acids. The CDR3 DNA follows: TGTGCCAGCAGTTCGGACAGGAATAATTCATCCCTCCACTTT. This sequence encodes CASSSDRNNSSLHF.

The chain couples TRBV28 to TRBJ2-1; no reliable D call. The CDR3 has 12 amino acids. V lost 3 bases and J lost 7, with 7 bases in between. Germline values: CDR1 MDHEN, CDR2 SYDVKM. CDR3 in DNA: TGTGCCAGCAGTTTCCTCACTAATGAGCAGTTCTTC. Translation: CASSFLTNEQFF. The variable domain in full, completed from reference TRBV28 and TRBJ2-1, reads DVKVTQSSRYLVKRTGEKVFLECVQDMDHENMFWYRQDPGLGLRLIYFSYDVKMKEKGDIPEGYSVSREKKERFSLILESASTNQTSMYLCASSFLTNEQFFGPGTRLTVL.

CDR3 nucleotide sequence: TGTGCCACCCGAGGGCTTACAGGGGAGGACTATGGCTACACCTTC. Protein sequence: CATRGLTGEDYGYTF. The chain links TRBV4-2 to TRBJ1-2; 7 positions match TRBD1. Per the germline V gene, CDR1 is LGHNA and CDR2 is YNFKEQ. The CDR3 sequence is 15 residues long. V lost 10 bases to trimming and J lost 3 bases; unmatched junction nucleotides: 14.

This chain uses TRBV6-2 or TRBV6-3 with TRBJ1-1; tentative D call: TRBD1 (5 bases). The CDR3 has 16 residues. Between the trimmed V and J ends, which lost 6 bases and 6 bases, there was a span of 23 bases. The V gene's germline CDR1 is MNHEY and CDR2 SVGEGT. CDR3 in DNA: TGTGCCAGCAGCGAAAAGACAGTGGGGATTGACGCTGAAGCTTTCTTT. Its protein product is CASSEKTVGIDAEAFF.